Following are 12 T cell receptor beta chains from one sample sequenced in a study of radiotherapy plus CTLA-4 blockade in lung cancer. The method was immunoSEQ multiplex PCR; TCRdb's version includes in-frame clones alone and lacks a portion of them. This table has around 55,000 clones, about 80% appearing once. Sequences were derived from peripheral blood, sampled from a patient treated with radiotherapy plus ipilimumab. These receptors were taken from a human donor with non-small cell lung cancer whose response to radiotherapy plus ipilimumab could not be evaluated.

V usage is TRBV4-1 and J usage is TRBJ2-3; tentative D call: TRBD2 (6 bases). Per germline, CDR1 MGHRA and CDR2 YSYEKL. The CDR3 length is 17 residues. Trimming took off 1 base at V and 5 bases at J, with 19 bases between the two ends. The CDR3, as DNA: TGCGCCAGCAGCCAAGGCCTAGCAGCTAGCGTTAGAGATACGCAGTATTTT. Translating gives CASSQGLAASVRDTQYF.

This chain joins TRBV2 and TRBJ2-5; tentative D call: TRBD2 (5 bases). Per the germline V gene, CDR1 is SNHLY and CDR2 is FYNNEI. CDR3 length: 13 amino acids. V shed 2 bases and J shed 5 bases, with 9 bases lying between them. CDR3 nucleotides: TGTGCCAGCAGTGAAAGCGGATGGGAGACCCAGTACTTC. Its translation is CASSESGWETQYF. Filled out from reference TRBV2 and TRBJ2-5, the complete variable domain reads EPEVTQTPSHQVTQMGQEVILRCVPISNHLYFYWYRQILGQKVEFLVSFYNNEISEKSEIFDDQFSVERPDGSNFTLKIRSTKLEDSAMYFCASSESGWETQYFGPGTRLLVL.

The chain joins TRBV4-1 to TRBJ1-4; possible D gene TRBD1, 6 bases. The CDR3 runs 14 residues. V was clipped by 4 bases and J by 3 bases, with 9 bases between them. In germline, CDR1 is MGHRA, CDR2 YSYEKL. CDR3 in DNA: TGCGCCAGCAGCCTACAGGGTGCTAATGAAAAACTGTTTTTT. Translation gives CASSLQGANEKLFF.

This clone was seen only a few times. This specimen includes other DNA sequences encoding the same CDR3. J is TRBJ2-2 and V is TRBV15, with D tentatively TRBD2 (6 bases). The CDR3 extends over 15 amino acids. V was clipped by 1 base and J by 3 bases, with 9 bases between them. Germline values: CDR1 LNHNV, CDR2 YYDKDF (reference sequence). The CDR3 DNA is TGTGCCACCAGCAGAGCGTGGGGGGACACCGGGGAGCTGTTTTTT. This gives the protein CATSRAWGDTGELFF. Full variable domain (outside the CDR3, taken from reference TRBV15 and TRBJ2-2): DAMVIQNPRYQVTQFGKPVTLSCSQTLNHNVMYWYQQKSSQAPKLLFHYYDKDFNNEADTPDNFQSRRPNTSFCFLDIRSPGLGDTAMYLCATSRAWGDTGELFFGEGSRLTVL.

This chain joins TRBV5-6 and TRBJ2-1; TRBD1 agrees at 8 bases. V shed 4 bases and J 0 bases; nucleotides not matched to a gene: 3. CDR3 size: 15 residues. The germline V gene encodes CDR1 SGHDT and CDR2 YYEEEE. CDR3: CASSPDRASYNEQFF. The CDR3 nucleotides read TGTGCCAGCAGCCCGGACAGGGCCTCCTACAATGAGCAGTTCTTC. Variable domain in full (rest from reference TRBV5-6 and TRBJ2-1): DAGVTQSPTHLIKTRGQQVTLRCSPKSGHDTVSWYQQALGQGPQFIFQYYEEEERQRGNFPDRFSGHQFPNYSSELNVNALLLGDSALYLCASSPDRASYNEQFFGPGTRLTVL.

The chain joins TRBV15 to TRBJ1-4; D is unresolved. Per the germline V gene, CDR1 is LNHNV and CDR2 is YYDKDF (reference sequence). V lost 0 bases, J lost 2 bases, and 10 bases lay in between. The CDR3 sequence is 16 residues long. CDR3 sequence (DNA): TGTGCCACCAGCAGAGATGTGAGGTCGACTAATGAAAAACTGTTTTTT. Its protein product is CATSRDVRSTNEKLFF.

The chain carries TRBV5-6 and TRBJ2-1; TRBD2 might be the D (6 bases). In germline, CDR1 is SGHDT, CDR2 YYEEEE. The CDR3 covers 19 residues. The V and J ends lost 3 bases and 3 bases respectively, with 25 bases between them. CDR3 nucleotide sequence: TGTGCCAGCAGCTCCCTCGTGGGAAGGGAGGAAGGTGGCTACAATGAGCAGTTCTTC. Protein product: CASSSLVGREEGGYNEQFF.

This chain joins TRBV5-1 and TRBJ2-7; 7 bases map to TRBD1. V lost 4 bases to trimming and J lost 7 bases; unmatched junction nucleotides: 14. CDR1 and CDR2 from the germline V gene are SGHRS and YFSETQ. The CDR3 has 15 residues. CDR3 sequence: CASSLQGGASKEQYF. CDR3 DNA sequence: TGCGCCAGCAGCCTGCAAGGGGGCGCGTCAAAAGAGCAGTACTTC.

V usage is TRBV21-1 and J usage is TRBJ1-4; the D call in the table, TRBD1, was not verified against the DNA. TRBV21-1 represents a pseudogene. The CDR3 is 13 amino acids. CDR3 region: CATPTATNEKLFF. The CDR3 nucleotides are TGTGCCACCCCGACAGCCACAAATGAAAAACTGTTTTTT.

The chain is built from TRBV2 and TRBJ2-5, with 7 bases identical to TRBD2. The CDR3 contains 15 residues. J was trimmed by 5 bases and V by 5 bases; bases with no gene match: 11. Germline CDR1 is SNHLY and CDR2 is FYNNEI. The DNA for the CDR3 is TGTGCCAGCAGTTCGGCGGGAGTAGGAGGTGAGACCCAGTACTTC. This gives the protein CASSSAGVGGETQYF. The full variable domain, in which reference TRBV2 and TRBJ2-5 provide the parts outside the CDR3, is EPEVTQTPSHQVTQMGQEVILRCVPISNHLYFYWYRQILGQKVEFLVSFYNNEISEKSEIFDDQFSVERPDGSNFTLKIRSTKLEDSAMYFCASSSAGVGGETQYFGPGTRLLVL.

The rearrangement joins TRBV4-1 to TRBJ2-7; 8 positions match TRBD1. Trimming removed 0 bases from V and 7 bases from J; junction bases left unmatched: 8. Germline V gene sequence: CDR1 MGHRA, CDR2 YSYEKL. This CDR3 is 15 amino acids long. Written as DNA, the CDR3 is TGCGCCAGCAGCCAAGAAGGGCAGGGGGCGAGGGAGCAGTACTTC. Amino acid sequence: CASSQEGQGAREQYF.

This chain connects TRBV4-1 to TRBJ2-1; 7 nucleotides align to TRBD1. Trimming removed 3 bases from V and 0 bases from J; junction bases left unmatched: 2. CDR3 length equals 15 residues. Germline CDR1 reads MGHRA; CDR2 reads YSYEKL. The CDR3 region is CASSHTGASYNEQFF. CDR3 bases: TGCGCCAGCAGCCACACAGGGGCCTCCTACAATGAGCAGTTCTTC.